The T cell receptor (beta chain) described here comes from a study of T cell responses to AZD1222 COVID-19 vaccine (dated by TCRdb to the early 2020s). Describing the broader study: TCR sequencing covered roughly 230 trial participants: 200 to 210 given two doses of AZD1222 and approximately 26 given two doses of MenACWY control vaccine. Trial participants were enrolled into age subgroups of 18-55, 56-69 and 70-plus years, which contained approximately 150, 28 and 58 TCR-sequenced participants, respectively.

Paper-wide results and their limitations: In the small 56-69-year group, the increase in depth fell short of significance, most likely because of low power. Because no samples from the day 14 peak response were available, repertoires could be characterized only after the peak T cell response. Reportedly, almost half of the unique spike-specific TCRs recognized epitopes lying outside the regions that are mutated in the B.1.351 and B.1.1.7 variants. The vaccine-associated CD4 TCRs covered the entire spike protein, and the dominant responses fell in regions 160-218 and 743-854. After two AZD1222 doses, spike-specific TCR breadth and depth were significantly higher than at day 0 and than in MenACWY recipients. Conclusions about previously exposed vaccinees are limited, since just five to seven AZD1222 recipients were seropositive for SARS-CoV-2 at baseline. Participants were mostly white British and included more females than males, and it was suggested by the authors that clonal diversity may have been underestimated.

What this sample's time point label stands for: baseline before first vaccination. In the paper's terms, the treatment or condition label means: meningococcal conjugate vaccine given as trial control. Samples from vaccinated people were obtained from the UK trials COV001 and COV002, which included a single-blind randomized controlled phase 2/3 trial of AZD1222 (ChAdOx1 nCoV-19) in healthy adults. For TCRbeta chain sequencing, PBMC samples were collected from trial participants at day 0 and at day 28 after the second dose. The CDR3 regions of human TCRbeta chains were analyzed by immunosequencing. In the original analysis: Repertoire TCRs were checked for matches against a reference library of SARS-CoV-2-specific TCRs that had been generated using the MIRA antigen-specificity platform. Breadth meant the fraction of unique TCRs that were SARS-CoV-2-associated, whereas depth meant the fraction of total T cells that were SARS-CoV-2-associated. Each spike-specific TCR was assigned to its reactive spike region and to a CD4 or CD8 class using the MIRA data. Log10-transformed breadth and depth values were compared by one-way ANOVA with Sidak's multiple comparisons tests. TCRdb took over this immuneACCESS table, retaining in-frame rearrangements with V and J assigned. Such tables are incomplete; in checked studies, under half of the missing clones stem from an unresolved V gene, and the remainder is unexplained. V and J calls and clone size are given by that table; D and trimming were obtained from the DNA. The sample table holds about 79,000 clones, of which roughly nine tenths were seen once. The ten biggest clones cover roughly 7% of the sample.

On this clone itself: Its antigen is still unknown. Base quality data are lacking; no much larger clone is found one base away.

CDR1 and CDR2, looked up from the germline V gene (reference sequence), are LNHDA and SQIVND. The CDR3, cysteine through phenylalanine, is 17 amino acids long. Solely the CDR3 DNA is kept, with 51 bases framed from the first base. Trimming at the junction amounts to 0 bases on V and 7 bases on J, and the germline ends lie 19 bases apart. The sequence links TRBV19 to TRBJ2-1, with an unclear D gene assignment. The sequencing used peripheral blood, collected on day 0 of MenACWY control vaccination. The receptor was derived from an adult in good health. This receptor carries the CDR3 CASSIDLGSIGRNEQFF. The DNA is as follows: TGTGCCAGTAGTATAGATCTTGGCAGCATAGGTAGGAATGAGCAGTTCTTC.